The following is a T cell receptor beta chain sequence with its context. These data are taken from a study of patients and donors after allogeneic stem cell transplantation. MiXCR, applied by TCRdb to the RT-PCR reads, yields one record per CDR3 protein. The sample lists 150,000 to 200,000 distinct CDR3 sequences, approximately 30% occurring once. Germline CDR1 is SGHTA and CDR2 is FQGNSA. Trimming stripped 2 bases from V and 6 bases from J, with 11 bases between. The CDR3 is 14 residues long. This chain joins TRBV7-2 and TRBJ1-5, with D possibly being TRBD1 (5 bases). The TCR originated in a human donor who was either an allogeneic HSCT recipient or a stem cell or donor lymphocyte infusion donor (not recorded which). It is not recorded whose cells these are; they may come from a transplant donor. The sample consisted of blood, either unsorted or a sorted T cell fraction (not recorded which). The CDR3 DNA reads as TGTGCCAGCAGCTTACGGCAGGGCGGTCAGCCCCAGCATTTT. This codes for CASSLRQGGQPQHF.